This TCR beta chain was captured in a study of PD-1 blockade in classical Hodgkin lymphoma. The table came from immunoSEQ multiplex PCR; TCRdb's copy has only in-frame clones and leaves some out. The sample holds 20,000 to 30,000 clones, approximately 80% seen once. Each patient experienced a relapse that followed autologous stem cell transplantation, and brentuximab vedotin exposure varied. The sequence came from a human donor with classical Hodgkin lymphoma. Here the sequenced sample was peripheral blood mononuclear cells (PBMCs), taken before the second cycle of nivolumab.

This CDR3 is CASSLAAVFRHQETQYF. As DNA, the CDR3 is TGTGCCAGCAGCTTAGCTGCCGTATTCAGACATCAAGAGACCCAGTACTTC. The V and J genes are TRBV7-2 and TRBJ2-5; D call uncertain. Germline lookup yields CDR1 SGHTA and CDR2 FQGNSA. The V end lost 0 bases, the J end lost 2 bases, and 16 bases lay between the germline ends. CDR3 length: 17 amino acids.